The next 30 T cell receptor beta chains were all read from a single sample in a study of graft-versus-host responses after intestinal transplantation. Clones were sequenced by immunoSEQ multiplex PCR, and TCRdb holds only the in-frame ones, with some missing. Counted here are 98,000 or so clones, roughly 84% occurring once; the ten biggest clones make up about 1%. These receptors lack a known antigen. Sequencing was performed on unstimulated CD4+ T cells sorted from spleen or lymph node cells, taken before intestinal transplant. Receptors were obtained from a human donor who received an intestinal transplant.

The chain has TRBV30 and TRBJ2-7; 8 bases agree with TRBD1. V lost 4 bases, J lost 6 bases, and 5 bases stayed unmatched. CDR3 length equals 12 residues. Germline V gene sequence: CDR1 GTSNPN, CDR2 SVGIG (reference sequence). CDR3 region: CAWKGQAFEQYF. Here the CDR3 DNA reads TGTGCCTGGAAGGGACAGGCCTTCGAGCAGTACTTC.

The CDR3 region has the DNA TGCGCCACCCAAACGGGCAGCTCCTACGAGCAGTACTTC. Translated: CATQTGSSYEQYF. The genes are TRBV23-1 and TRBJ2-7; D not resolved. TRBV23-1 falls under the ORF class, with uncertain function. The length of the CDR3 is 13 residues. V dropped 10 bases and J dropped 0 bases, with 13 bases sitting between them.

The CDR3 loop is CASSVGQGTYNEQFF. CDR3 nucleotides: TGTGCCAGCAGTGTTGGACAGGGCACCTACAATGAGCAGTTCTTC. V is TRBV2 and J is TRBJ2-1; TRBD1 aligns across 8 bases. Germline CDR1 and CDR2: SNHLY and FYNNEI. The J segment lost 2 bases and the V segment lost 4 bases, leaving 4 bases of the junction unmatched. The CDR3 length is 15 residues.

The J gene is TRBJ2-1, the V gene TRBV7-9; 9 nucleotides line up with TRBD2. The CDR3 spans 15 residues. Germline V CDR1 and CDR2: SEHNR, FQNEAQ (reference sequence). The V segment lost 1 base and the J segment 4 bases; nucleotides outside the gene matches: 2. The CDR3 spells CASSLGLAGYNEQFF. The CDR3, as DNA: TGTGCCAGCAGCTTAGGGCTAGCGGGGTACAATGAGCAGTTCTTC.

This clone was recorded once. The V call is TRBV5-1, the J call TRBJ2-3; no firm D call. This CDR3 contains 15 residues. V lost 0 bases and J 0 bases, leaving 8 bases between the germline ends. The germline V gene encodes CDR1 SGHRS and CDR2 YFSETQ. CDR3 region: CASSLDLVSTDTQYF. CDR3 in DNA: TGCGCCAGCAGCTTGGACCTAGTCAGCACAGATACGCAGTATTTT.

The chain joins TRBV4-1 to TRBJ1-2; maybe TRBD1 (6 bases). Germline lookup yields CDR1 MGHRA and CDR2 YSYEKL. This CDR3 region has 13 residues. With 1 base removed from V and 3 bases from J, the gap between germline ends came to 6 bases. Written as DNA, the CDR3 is TGCGCCAGCAGCCAAGGACAGGACTATGGCTACACCTTC. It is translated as CASSQGQDYGYTF.

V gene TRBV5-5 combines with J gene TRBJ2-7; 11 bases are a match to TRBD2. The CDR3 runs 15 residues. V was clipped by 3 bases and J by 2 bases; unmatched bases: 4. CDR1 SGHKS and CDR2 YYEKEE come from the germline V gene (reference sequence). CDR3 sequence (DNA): TGTGCCAGCAGCTCTCTAGCGGGAGGTGCCTACGAGCAGTACTTC. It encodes CASSSLAGGAYEQYF.

CDR3 nucleotide sequence: TGTGCCAGTAGTTCTCAACCAGGGGTGAACACTGAAGCTTTCTTT. Encoded protein: CASSSQPGVNTEAFF. This chain links TRBV19 with TRBJ1-1; tentatively, D is TRBD1 (6 bases). Germline V lookup: CDR1 LNHDA, CDR2 SQIVND (reference sequence). V lost 5 bases to trimming and J lost 0 bases, with 13 bases between them. The CDR3 length is 15 residues.

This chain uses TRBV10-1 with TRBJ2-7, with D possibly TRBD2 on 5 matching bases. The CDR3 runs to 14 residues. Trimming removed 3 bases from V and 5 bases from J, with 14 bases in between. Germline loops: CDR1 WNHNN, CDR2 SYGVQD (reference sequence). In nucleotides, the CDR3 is TGCGCCAGCAGTGACCTCACCTCGAGGGACGAGCAGTACTTC. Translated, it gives CASSDLTSRDEQYF.

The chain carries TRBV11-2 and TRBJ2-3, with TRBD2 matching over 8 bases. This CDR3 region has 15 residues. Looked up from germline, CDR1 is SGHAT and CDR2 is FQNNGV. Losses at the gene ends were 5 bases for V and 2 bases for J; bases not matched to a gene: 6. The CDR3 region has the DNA TGTGCCAGCAGCGCCGGGGGGGGCTTCACAGATACGCAGTATTTT. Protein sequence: CASSAGGGFTDTQYF.

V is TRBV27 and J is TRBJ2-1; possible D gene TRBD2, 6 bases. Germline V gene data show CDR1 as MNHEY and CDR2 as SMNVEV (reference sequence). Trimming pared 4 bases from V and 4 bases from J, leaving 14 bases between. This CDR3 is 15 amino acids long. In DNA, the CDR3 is TGTGCCAGCAGTTCCCTGGGACTGGAGTACAATGAGCAGTTCTTC. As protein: CASSSLGLEYNEQFF.

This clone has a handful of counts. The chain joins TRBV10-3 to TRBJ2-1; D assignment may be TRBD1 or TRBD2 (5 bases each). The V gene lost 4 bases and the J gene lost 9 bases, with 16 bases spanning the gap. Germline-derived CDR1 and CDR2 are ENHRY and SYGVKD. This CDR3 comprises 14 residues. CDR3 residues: CAISGGPGLSEQFF. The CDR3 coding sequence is TGTGCCATCAGTGGGGGTCCGGGGCTCAGTGAGCAGTTCTTC.

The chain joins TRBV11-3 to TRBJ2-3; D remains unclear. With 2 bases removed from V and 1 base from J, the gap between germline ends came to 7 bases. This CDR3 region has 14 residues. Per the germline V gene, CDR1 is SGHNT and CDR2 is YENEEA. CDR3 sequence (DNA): TGTGCCAGCAGCTTATACCGACGCACAGATACGCAGTATTTT. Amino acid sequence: CASSLYRRTDTQYF.

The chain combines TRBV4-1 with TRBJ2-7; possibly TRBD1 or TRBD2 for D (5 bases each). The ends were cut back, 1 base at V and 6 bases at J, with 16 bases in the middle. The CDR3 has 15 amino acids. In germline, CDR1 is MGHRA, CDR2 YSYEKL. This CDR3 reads CASSQGGPGRSEQYF. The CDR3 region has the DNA TGCGCCAGCAGCCAAGGGGGACCCGGTAGGAGCGAGCAGTACTTC.

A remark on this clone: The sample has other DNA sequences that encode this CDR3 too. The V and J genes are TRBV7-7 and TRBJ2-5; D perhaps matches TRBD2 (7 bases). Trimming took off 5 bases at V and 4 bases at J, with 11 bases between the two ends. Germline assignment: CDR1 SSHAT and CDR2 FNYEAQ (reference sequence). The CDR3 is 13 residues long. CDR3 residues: CASSKGGRETQYF. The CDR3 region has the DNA TGTGCCAGCAGCAAGGGGGGGCGAGAGACCCAGTACTTC. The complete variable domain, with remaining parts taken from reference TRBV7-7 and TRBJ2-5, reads GAGVSQSPRYKVTKRGQDVTLRCDPISSHATLYWYQQALGQGPEFLTYFNYEAQPDKSGLPSDRFSAERPEGSISTLTIQRTEQRDSAMYRCASSKGGRETQYFGPGTRLLVL.

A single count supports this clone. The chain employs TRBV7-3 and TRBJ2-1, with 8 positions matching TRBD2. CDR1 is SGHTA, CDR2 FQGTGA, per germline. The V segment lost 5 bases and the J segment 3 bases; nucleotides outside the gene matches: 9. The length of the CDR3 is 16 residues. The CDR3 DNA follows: TGTGCCAGCAGCGTAGGGAGTGGGACTAGCTACAATGAGCAGTTCTTC. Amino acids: CASSVGSGTSYNEQFF.

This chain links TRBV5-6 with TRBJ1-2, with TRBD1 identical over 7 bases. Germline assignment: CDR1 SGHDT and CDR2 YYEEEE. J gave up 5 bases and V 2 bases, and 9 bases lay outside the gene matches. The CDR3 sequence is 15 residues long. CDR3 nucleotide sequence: TGTGCCAGCAGCTTATGGAGCAGGGGGGCTTATGGCTACACCTTC. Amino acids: CASSLWSRGAYGYTF.

The CDR3 nucleotides read TGTGCCAGCAGCTTAGGCCTCTTCGGTGAGCAGTTCTTC. Translated, it gives CASSLGLFGEQFF. This chain uses TRBV7-9 with TRBJ2-1, with D unclear. The CDR3 is 13 amino acids. Germline CDR1 is SEHNR and CDR2 is FQNEAQ (reference sequence). The germline V and J ends were trimmed by 1 base and 9 bases, with 10 bases remaining between them.

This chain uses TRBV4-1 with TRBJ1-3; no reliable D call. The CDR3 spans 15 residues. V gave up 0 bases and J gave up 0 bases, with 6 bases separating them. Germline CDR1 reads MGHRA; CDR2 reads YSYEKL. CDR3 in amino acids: CASSQEQSSGNTIYF. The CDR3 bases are TGCGCCAGCAGCCAAGAACAGAGCTCTGGAAACACCATATATTTT.

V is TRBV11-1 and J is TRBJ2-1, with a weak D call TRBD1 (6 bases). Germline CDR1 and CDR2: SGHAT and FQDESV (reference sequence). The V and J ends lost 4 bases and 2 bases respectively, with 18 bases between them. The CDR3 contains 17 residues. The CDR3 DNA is TGTGCCAGCAGCTCGAATCTCGGGACATTCACCTACAATGAGCAGTTCTTC. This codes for CASSSNLGTFTYNEQFF.

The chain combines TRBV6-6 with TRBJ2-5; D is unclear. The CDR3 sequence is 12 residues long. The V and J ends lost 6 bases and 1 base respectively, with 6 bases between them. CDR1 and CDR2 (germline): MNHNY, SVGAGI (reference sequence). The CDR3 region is CASRGGQETQYF. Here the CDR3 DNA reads TGTGCCAGCAGGGGCGGCCAAGAGACCCAGTACTTC.

The CDR3 coding sequence is TGTGCCAGCAGCCCCTCGGGCTGGCCCGGGGAGCTGTTTTTT. This sequence encodes CASSPSGWPGELFF. The rearrangement links TRBV5-4 to TRBJ2-2, with D unresolved. Germline V gene sequence: CDR1 SGHNT, CDR2 YYREEE (reference sequence). V lost 4 bases to trimming and J lost 6 bases, with 13 bases between them. The CDR3 is made up of 14 amino acids.

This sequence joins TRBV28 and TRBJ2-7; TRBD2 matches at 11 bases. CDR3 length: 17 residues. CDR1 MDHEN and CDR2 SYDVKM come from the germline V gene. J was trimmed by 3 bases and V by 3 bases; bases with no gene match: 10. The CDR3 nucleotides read TGTGCCAGCAGTTTGATTTGGATAGCGGGAGGGTTCTACGAGCAGTACTTC. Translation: CASSLIWIAGGFYEQYF.

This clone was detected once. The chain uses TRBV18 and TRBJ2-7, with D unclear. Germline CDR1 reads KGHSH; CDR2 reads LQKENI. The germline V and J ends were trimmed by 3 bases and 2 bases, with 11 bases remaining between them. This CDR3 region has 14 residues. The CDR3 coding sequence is TGTGCCAGCTCACCTCCAGGCCCCACCTACGAGCAGTACTTC. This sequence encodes CASSPPGPTYEQYF.

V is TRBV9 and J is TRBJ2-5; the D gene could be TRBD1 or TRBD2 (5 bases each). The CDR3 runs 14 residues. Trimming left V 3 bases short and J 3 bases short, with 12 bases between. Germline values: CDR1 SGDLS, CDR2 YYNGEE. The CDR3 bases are TGTGCCAGCAGCGGATCCGGGGCCGAAGAGACCCAGTACTTC. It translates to CASSGSGAEETQYF.

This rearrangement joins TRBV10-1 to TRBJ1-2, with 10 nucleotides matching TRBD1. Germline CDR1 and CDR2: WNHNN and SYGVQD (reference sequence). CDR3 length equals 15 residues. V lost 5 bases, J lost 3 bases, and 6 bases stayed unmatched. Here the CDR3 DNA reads TGCGCCAGCAGTCCCGGCGGGACAGGGGACTATGGCTACACCTTC. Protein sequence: CASSPGGTGDYGYTF.

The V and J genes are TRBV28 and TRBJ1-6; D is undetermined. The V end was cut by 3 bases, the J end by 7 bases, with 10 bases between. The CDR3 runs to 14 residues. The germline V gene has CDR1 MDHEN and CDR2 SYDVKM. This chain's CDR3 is CASSFGFPNSPLHF. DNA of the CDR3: TGTGCCAGCAGTTTCGGGTTCCCAAATTCACCCCTCCACTTT.

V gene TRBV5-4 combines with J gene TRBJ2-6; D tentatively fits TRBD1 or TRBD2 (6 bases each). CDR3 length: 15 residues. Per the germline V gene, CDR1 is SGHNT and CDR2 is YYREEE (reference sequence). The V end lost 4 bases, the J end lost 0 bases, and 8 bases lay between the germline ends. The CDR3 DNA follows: TGTGCCAGCAGCGGAGGGGGCTCTGGGGCCAACGTCCTGACTTTC. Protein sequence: CASSGGGSGANVLTF.

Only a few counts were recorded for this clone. CDR3 coding DNA: TGTGCCAGCAGATTCCTAAGCGGGAAGCAGTTCTTC. Amino acids: CASRFLSGKQFF. The rearrangement joins TRBV6-6 to TRBJ2-1; 7 bases align to TRBD2. Per the germline V gene, CDR1 is MNHNY and CDR2 is SVGAGI (reference sequence). After removal of 6 bases from V and 11 bases from J, the junction contained 7 bases not matched to a gene. There are 12 residues in the CDR3.

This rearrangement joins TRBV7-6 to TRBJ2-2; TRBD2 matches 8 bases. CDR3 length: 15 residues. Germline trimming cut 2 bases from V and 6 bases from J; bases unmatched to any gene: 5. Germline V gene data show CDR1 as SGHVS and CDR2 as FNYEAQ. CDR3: CASSLPAGVPGELFF. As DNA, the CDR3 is TGTGCCAGCAGCTTACCAGCGGGAGTCCCCGGGGAGCTGTTTTTT.